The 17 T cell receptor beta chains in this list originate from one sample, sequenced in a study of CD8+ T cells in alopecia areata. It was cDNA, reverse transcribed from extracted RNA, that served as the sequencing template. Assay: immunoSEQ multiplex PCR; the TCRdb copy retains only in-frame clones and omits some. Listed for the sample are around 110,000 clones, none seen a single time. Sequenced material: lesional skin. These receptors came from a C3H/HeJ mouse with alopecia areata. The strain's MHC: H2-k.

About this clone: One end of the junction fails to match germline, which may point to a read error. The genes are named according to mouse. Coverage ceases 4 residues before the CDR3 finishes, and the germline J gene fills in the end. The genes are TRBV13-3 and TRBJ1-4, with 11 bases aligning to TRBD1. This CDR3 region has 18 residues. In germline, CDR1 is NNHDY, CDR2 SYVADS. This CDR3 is CASRDAGTGGVSNERLFF. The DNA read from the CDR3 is TGTGCCAGCCGTGATGCCGGGACAGGGGGTGTTTCCAACGAA.

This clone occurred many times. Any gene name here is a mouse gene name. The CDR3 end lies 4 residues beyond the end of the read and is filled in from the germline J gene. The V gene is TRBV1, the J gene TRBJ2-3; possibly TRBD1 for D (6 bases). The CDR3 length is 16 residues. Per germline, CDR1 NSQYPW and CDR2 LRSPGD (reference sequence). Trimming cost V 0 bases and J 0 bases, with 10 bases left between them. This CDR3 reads CTCSADQGRSAETLYF. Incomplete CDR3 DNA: TGCACCTGCAGTGCAGACCAGGGGAGAAGTGCAGAA.

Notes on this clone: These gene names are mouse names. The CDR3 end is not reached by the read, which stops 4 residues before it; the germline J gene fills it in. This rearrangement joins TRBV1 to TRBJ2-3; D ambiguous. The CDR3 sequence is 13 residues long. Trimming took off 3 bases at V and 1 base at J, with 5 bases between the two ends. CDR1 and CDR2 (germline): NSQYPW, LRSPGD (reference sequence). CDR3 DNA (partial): TGCACCTGCAGTGCGAAGGGTGCAGAA. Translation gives CTCSAKGAE. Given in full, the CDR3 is CTCSAKGAETLYF.

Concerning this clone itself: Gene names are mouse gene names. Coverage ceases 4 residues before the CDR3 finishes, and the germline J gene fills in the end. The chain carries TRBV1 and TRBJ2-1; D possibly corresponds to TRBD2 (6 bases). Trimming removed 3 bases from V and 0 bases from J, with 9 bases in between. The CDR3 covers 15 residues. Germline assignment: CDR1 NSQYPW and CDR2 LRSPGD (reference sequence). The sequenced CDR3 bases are TGCACCTGCAGTGCCCGGGACTCTAACTATGCT. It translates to CTCSARDSNYA. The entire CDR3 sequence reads CTCSARDSNYAEQFF.

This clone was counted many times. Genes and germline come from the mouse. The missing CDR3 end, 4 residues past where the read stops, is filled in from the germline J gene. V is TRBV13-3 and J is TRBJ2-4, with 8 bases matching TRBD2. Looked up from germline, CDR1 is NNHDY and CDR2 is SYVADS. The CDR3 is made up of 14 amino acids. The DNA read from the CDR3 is TGTGCCAGCAGTGATGGGGGGGGCTGGAAC. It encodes CASSDGGGWN. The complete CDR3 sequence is CASSDGGGWNTLYF.

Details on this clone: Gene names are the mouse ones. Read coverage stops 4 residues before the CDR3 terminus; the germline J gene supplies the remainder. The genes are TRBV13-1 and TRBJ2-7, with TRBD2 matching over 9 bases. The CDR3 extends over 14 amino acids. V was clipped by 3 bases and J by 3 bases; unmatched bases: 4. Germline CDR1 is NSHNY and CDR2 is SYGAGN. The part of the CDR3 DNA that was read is TGTGCCAGCAGTGCGGACTGGGGAAGCTAT. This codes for CASSADWGSY. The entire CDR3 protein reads CASSADWGSYEQYF.

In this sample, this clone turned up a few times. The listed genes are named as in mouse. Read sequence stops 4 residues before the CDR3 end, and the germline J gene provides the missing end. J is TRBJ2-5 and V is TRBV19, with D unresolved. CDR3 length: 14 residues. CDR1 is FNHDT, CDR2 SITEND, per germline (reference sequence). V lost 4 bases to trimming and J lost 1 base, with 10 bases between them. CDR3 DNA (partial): TGTGCCAGCAGTTTCCCCCTGGACCAAGAC. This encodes CASSFPLDQD. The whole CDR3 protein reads CASSFPLDQDTQYF. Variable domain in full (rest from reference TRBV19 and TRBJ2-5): GGIITQTPKFLIGQEGQKLTLKCQQNFNHDTMYWYRQDSGKGLRLIYYSITENDLQKGDLSEGYDASREKKSSFSLTVTSAQKNEMAVFLCASSFPLDQDTQYFGPGTRLLVL.

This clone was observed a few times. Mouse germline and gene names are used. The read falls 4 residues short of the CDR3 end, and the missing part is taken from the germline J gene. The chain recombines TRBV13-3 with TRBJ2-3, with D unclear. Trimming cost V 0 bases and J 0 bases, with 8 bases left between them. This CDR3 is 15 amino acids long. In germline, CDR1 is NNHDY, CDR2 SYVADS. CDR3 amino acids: CASSDEKTSAETLYF. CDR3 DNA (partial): TGTGCCAGCAGTGATGAAAAAACTAGTGCAGAA.

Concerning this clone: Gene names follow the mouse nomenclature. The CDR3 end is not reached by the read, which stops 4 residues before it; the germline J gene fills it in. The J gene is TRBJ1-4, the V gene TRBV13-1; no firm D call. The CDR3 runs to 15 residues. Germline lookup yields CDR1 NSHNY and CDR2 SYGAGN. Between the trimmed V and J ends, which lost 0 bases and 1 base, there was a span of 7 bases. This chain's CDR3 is CASSDAQNSNERLFF. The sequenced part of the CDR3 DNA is TGTGCCAGCAGTGATGCGCAGAATTCCAACGAA.

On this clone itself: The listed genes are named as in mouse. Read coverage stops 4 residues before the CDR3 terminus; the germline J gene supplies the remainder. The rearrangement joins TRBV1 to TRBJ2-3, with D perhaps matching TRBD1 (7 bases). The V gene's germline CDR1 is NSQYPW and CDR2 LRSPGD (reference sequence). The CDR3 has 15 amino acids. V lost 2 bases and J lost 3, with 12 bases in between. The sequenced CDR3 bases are TGCACCTGCAGTGCAAAGGGGGCGCGGGCAGAA. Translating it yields CTCSAKGARAE. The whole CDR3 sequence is CTCSAKGARAETLYF.

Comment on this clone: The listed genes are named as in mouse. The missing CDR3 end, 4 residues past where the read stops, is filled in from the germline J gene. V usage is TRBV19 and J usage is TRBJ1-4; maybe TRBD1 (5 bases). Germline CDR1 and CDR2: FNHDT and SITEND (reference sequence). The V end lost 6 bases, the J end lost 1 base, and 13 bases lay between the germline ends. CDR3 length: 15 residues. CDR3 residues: CASKSWTPSNERLFF. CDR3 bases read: TGTGCCAGCAAATCCTGGACACCTTCCAACGAA.

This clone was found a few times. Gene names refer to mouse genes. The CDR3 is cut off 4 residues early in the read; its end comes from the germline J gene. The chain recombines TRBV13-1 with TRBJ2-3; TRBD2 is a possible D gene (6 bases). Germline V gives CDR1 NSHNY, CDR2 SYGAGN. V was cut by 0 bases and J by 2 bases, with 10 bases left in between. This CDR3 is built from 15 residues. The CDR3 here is CASSDAPGAAETLYF. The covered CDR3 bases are TGTGCCAGCAGTGATGCTCCTGGGGCTGCAGAA.

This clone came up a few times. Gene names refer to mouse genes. The CDR3 reads CASSSRGTTGQLYF. The DNA read from the CDR3 is TGTGCTAGCAGTAGCAGGGGGACCACCGGG. The chain has TRBV17 and TRBJ2-2; 7 bases match TRBD1. The read ends 4 residues early relative to the CDR3; the germline J gene fills the gap. CDR3 length equals 14 residues. CDR1 MNHDT and CDR2 YYDKIL come from the germline V gene. V shed 3 bases, J shed 4 bases, and the junction held 2 bases outside the gene matches.

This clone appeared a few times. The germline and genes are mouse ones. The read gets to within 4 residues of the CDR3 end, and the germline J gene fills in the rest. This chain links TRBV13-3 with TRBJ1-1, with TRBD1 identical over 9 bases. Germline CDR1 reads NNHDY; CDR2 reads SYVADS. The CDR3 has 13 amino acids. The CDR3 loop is CASKTGGATEVFF. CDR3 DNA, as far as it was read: TGTGCCAGCAAAACAGGGGGCGCGACA.

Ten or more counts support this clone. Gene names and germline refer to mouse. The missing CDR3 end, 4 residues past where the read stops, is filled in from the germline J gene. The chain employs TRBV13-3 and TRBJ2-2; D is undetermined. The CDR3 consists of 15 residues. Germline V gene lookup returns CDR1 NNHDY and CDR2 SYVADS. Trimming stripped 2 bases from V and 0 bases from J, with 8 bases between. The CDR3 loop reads CASSESGANTGQLYF. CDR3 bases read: TGTGCCAGCAGTGAATCTGGAGCAAACACCGGG.

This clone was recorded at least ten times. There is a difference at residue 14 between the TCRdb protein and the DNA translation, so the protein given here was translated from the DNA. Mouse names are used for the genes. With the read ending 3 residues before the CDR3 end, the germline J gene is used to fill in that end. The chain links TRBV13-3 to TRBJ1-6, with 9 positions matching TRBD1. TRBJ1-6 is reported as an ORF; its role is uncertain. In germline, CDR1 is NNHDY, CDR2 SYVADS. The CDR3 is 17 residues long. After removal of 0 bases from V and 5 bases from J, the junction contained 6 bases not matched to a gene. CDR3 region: CASSDVGGQGDNSPLYF. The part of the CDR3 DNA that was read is TGTGCCAGCAGTGATGTGGGGGGACAGGGAGATAATTCGCCC.

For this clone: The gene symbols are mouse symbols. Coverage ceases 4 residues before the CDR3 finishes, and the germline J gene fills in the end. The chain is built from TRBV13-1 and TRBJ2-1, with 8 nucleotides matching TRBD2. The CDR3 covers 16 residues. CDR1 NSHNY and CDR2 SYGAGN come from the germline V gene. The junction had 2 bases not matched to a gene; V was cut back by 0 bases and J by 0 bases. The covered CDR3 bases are TGTGCCAGCAGTGATGCGGGGGGGCATAACTATGCT. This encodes CASSDAGGHNYA. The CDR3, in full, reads CASSDAGGHNYAEQFF.